Following are 27 T cell receptor beta chains from one sample sequenced in a study of blood T cell repertoires in COVID-19. Clones were read by immunoSEQ multiplex PCR, and TCRdb kept only the in-frame ones, dropping some. Altogether 200,000 to 250,000 clones are present, about 80% being singletons, with the ten largest covering roughly 1.3%. Sequencing was carried out using PBMCs or T cells enriched from blood (not recorded which). The receptors stem from a woman in her thirties or forties with acute COVID-19.

The V call is TRBV7-2, the J call TRBJ2-2; TRBD2 aligns across 9 bases. V was clipped by 3 bases and J by 7 bases; unmatched bases: 6. This CDR3 has 15 residues. Germline lookup yields CDR1 SGHTA and CDR2 FQGNSA. CDR3 amino acids: CASSFQRGVGGELFF. CDR3 nucleotide sequence: TGTGCCAGCAGCTTTCAGCGGGGGGTTGGCGGGGAGCTGTTTTTT. The full variable domain, with the rest looked up from reference TRBV7-2 and TRBJ2-2, is GAGVSQSPSNKVTEKGKDVELRCDPISGHTALYWYRQSLGQGLEFLIYFQGNSAPDKSGLPSDRFSAERTGGSVSTLTIQRTQQEDSAVYLCASSFQRGVGGELFFGEGSRLTVL.

CDR3 in amino acids: CASSQSGTSGPEQFF. The DNA of the CDR3 is TGCGCCAGCAGCCAATCCGGGACTAGCGGGCCTGAGCAGTTCTTC. The chain recombines TRBV4-1 with TRBJ2-1; 12 nucleotides line up with TRBD2. The ends lost 2 bases at V and 9 bases at J; junction bases unmatched: 5. Germline-derived CDR1 and CDR2 are MGHRA and YSYEKL. The CDR3 is 15 amino acids.

This chain links TRBV7-8 with TRBJ2-3, with 14 bases identical to TRBD2. The CDR3 is 16 amino acids. Germline trimming cut 4 bases from V and 4 bases from J; bases unmatched to any gene: 4. Germline CDR1 and CDR2: SGHVS and FQNEAQ. In DNA, the CDR3 is TGTGCCAGCAGCTCACGGACTAGCGGGAGGTCAGATACGCAGTATTTT. It translates to CASSSRTSGRSDTQYF.

CDR3 nucleotide sequence: TGCAGCGTATCGGACAGGGCCTACGAGCAGTACTTC. Protein sequence: CSVSDRAYEQYF. The chain carries TRBV29-1 and TRBJ2-7; 8 nucleotides align to TRBD1. V shed 6 bases, J shed 2 bases, and the junction held 3 bases outside the gene matches. The CDR3 is made up of 12 amino acids. Germline CDR1 SQVTM, CDR2 ANQGSEA.

The chain uses TRBV27 and TRBJ1-3; 7 bases map to TRBD1. This CDR3 has 14 residues. V lost 5 bases to trimming and J lost 3 bases; unmatched junction nucleotides: 4. Germline V gives CDR1 MNHEY, CDR2 SMNVEV (reference sequence). The CDR3, as DNA: TGTGCCAGCAGTCTGACAGGGAATGGAAACACCATATATTTT. Translation gives CASSLTGNGNTIYF.

The V and J genes are TRBV19 and TRBJ1-1; D is undetermined. The CDR3 runs 10 residues. The V and J ends lost 8 bases and 7 bases respectively, with 8 bases between them. Germline CDR1 is LNHDA and CDR2 is SQIVND (reference sequence). The CDR3 nucleotides read TGTGCCAGTCCGCAGATTGAAGCTTTCTTT. Encoded protein: CASPQIEAFF. Combining the CDR3 with reference TRBV19 and TRBJ1-1 gives the whole variable domain DGGITQSPKYLFRKEGQNVTLSCEQNLNHDAMYWYRQDPGQGLRLIYYSQIVNDFQKGDIAEGYSVSREKKESFPLTVTSAQKNPTAFYLCASPQIEAFFGQGTRLTVV.

Only one count was recorded for this clone. This chain connects TRBV5-1 to TRBJ2-5; tentatively, D is TRBD2 (7 bases). The CDR3 spans 14 residues. Trimming pared 4 bases from V and 4 bases from J, leaving 14 bases between. The germline gives CDR1 SGHRS, CDR2 YFSETQ. CDR3 amino acids: CASSPGGGSETQYF. The CDR3 DNA is TGCGCCAGCAGCCCTGGGGGGGGCTCAGAGACCCAGTACTTC.

CDR3 in amino acids: CSVGTGLNQPQHF. DNA for the CDR3: TGCAGCGTTGGGACAGGGCTGAATCAGCCCCAGCATTTT. V usage is TRBV29-1 and J usage is TRBJ1-5; 8 bases map to TRBD1. The length of the CDR3 is 13 residues. Germline V gene sequence: CDR1 SQVTM, CDR2 ANQGSEA. V lost 4 bases to trimming and J lost 4 bases; unmatched junction nucleotides: 3.

The chain is built from TRBV24-1 and TRBJ1-5; TRBD1 is a possible D gene (6 bases). Looked up from germline, CDR1 is KGHDR and CDR2 is SFDVKD. CDR3 size: 15 residues. V dropped 4 bases and J dropped 2 bases, with 11 bases sitting between them. Here the CDR3 reads CATSDPRTGNQPQHF. CDR3 bases: TGTGCCACCAGTGACCCTAGGACAGGCAATCAGCCCCAGCATTTT.

This rearrangement joins TRBV5-1 to TRBJ2-3; 9 nucleotides align to TRBD2. This CDR3 is built from 15 residues. Germline lookup yields CDR1 SGHRS and CDR2 YFSETQ. V lost 1 base, J lost 0 bases, and 0 bases stayed unmatched. Here the CDR3 reads CASSLTSGSTDTQYF. The CDR3 DNA follows: TGCGCCAGCAGCTTGACTAGCGGGAGCACAGATACGCAGTATTTT. The full variable domain, its missing parts supplied by reference TRBV5-1 and TRBJ2-3, is KAGVTQTPRYLIKTRGQQVTLSCSPISGHRSVSWYQQTPGQGLQFLFEYFSETQRNKGNFPGRFSGRQFSNSRSEMNVSTLELGDSALYLCASSLTSGSTDTQYFGPGTRLTVL.

V is TRBV4-2 and J is TRBJ1-5; unclear D gene. V lost 1 base and J lost 5, with 12 bases in between. Germline CDR1 reads LGHNA; CDR2 reads YNFKEQ. This CDR3 region has 15 residues. CDR3 DNA: TGTGCCAGCAGCCAAGGCTGGCAGCGCGATCAGCCCCAGCATTTT. This encodes CASSQGWQRDQPQHF.

This chain's CDR3 is CASNVRDSNNEKLFF. CDR3 nucleotides: TGTGCCAGCAACGTGCGGGACAGCAATAATGAAAAACTGTTTTTT. V and J are TRBV6-5 and TRBJ1-4; 7 bases are a match to TRBD1. CDR1 and CDR2 (germline): MNHEY, SVGAGI. With V trimmed by 7 bases and J by 4 bases, 9 bases remained unmatched. This CDR3 is built from 15 residues.

J is TRBJ2-3 and V is TRBV29-1, with D maybe TRBD2 (6 bases). Trimming took 4 bases from V and 5 from J, leaving 19 bases between them. This CDR3 comprises 15 residues. Per germline, CDR1 SQVTM and CDR2 ANQGSEA. The CDR3 DNA follows: TGCAGCGTTGTGTTTGCGGGGAGTGCGAGAGATACGCAGTATTTT. Translated, it gives CSVVFAGSARDTQYF.

The chain is built from TRBV30 and TRBJ1-1; TRBD1 matches at 8 bases. This CDR3 has 13 residues. The V and J ends lost 7 bases and 0 bases, in that order; junction bases with no gene match: 4. Looked up from germline, CDR1 is GTSNPN and CDR2 is SVGIG (reference sequence). The CDR3 here is CASRGRVNTEAFF. CDR3 nucleotide sequence: TGTGCCTCCAGGGGGCGCGTGAACACTGAAGCTTTCTTT.

This clone was detected only a few times. V and J are TRBV7-3 and TRBJ1-5; TRBD1 is a possible D gene (5 bases). Germline CDR1 reads SGHTA; CDR2 reads FQGTGA. V shed 1 base and J shed 0 bases, with 28 bases lying between them. The CDR3 sequence is 22 residues long. CDR3 coding DNA: TGTGCCAGCAGCTTAAAGTGGTCGTTCAGGGTCCTGAAACATTATAGCAATCAGCCCCAGCATTTT. This codes for CASSLKWSFRVLKHYSNQPQHF.

The chain recombines TRBV6-5 with TRBJ1-1; tentatively, D is TRBD1 (5 bases). The V gene's germline CDR1 is MNHEY and CDR2 SVGAGI. This CDR3 region has 14 residues. V lost 7 bases and J lost 1, with 13 bases in between. CDR3 DNA sequence: TGTGCCAGCACACCCTCGGGGGGGAACACTGAAGCTTTCTTT. It is translated as CASTPSGGNTEAFF.

This clone has only one observation. This chain connects TRBV15 to TRBJ2-5, with 12 bases lining up with TRBD2. V shed 8 bases and J 0 bases; nucleotides not matched to a gene: 10. The CDR3 contains 17 residues. CDR1 is LNHNV and CDR2 is YYDKDF in the germline V gene (reference sequence). This CDR3 is CATRASLAGGYQETQYF. CDR3 sequence (DNA): TGTGCCACCCGTGCGAGTCTAGCGGGGGGGTACCAAGAGACCCAGTACTTC.

This chain uses TRBV19 with TRBJ2-1; weak D call: TRBD2 (5 bases). Trimming pared 3 bases from V and 7 bases from J, leaving 22 bases between. In germline, CDR1 is LNHDA, CDR2 SQIVND (reference sequence). This CDR3 region has 17 residues. The CDR3 DNA is TGTGCCAGTAGTATCAGGACTGGGAGTTCGTTACTAAATGAGCAGTTCTTC. Translating it yields CASSIRTGSSLLNEQFF.

This clone was counted a single time. The chain employs TRBV9 and TRBJ2-1; 8 bases map to TRBD1. Germline lookup yields CDR1 SGDLS and CDR2 YYNGEE. The junction had 7 bases not matched to a gene; V was cut back by 3 bases and J by 5 bases. This CDR3 has 15 residues. The CDR3 region has the DNA TGTGCCAGCAGCGCAGGGACAGGAGAGCACAATGAGCAGTTCTTC. Its translation is CASSAGTGEHNEQFF.

The chain carries TRBV7-3 and TRBJ1-1; the D is unclear. There are 13 residues in the CDR3. Germline CDR1 is SGHTA and CDR2 is FQGTGA. Trimming took off 5 bases at V and 1 base at J, with 8 bases between the two ends. Written as DNA, the CDR3 is TGTGCCAGCAGCCGACATGGGAACACTGAAGCTTTCTTT. Amino acid sequence: CASSRHGNTEAFF.

The chain uses TRBV2 and TRBJ1-5; 8 positions agree with TRBD1. The germline V gene encodes CDR1 SNHLY and CDR2 FYNNEI. V lost 8 bases and J lost 3; bases outside the gene matches: 9. The CDR3 has 15 amino acids. The chain's CDR3 is CASGGPGGLNQPQHF. CDR3 in DNA: TGTGCCAGCGGGGGGCCAGGGGGCCTCAATCAGCCCCAGCATTTT.

The chain has TRBV7-2 and TRBJ1-2; D possibly corresponds to TRBD1 (6 bases). This CDR3 contains 14 residues. The V and J ends lost 5 bases and 6 bases respectively, with 16 bases between them. The germline gives CDR1 SGHTA, CDR2 FQGNSA. CDR3 nucleotide sequence: TGTGCCAGCAGCCCCGGACAGATTGCTAATGGCTACACCTTC. Protein product: CASSPGQIANGYTF.

This chain connects TRBV5-1 to TRBJ2-2; TRBD2 matches 12 bases. After removal of 0 bases from V and 5 bases from J, the junction contained 5 bases not matched to a gene. Germline V CDR1 and CDR2: SGHRS, YFSETQ. This CDR3 is built from 17 residues. For the CDR3, the DNA is TGCGCCAGCAGCTTGGGACTAGCGGGAGAGCTAACCGGGGAGCTGTTTTTT. Translating gives CASSLGLAGELTGELFF.

The chain links TRBV5-1 to TRBJ1-1, with D unclear. The CDR3 consists of 13 residues. Germline V gives CDR1 SGHRS, CDR2 YFSETQ. The ends were cut back, 0 bases at V and 5 bases at J, with 8 bases in the middle. The CDR3 DNA follows: TGCGCCAGCAGCTTGGATCGGGAGACTGAAGCTTTCTTT. It is translated as CASSLDRETEAFF.

For the CDR3, the DNA is TGTGCCAGCAGCGCCGGTGGAGCGGGAGTGGGGAATGAGCAGTTCTTC. Its protein product is CASSAGGAGVGNEQFF. The chain recombines TRBV11-3 with TRBJ2-1, with 8 positions matching TRBD2. CDR3 length: 16 residues. The V and J ends lost 5 bases and 7 bases, in that order; junction bases with no gene match: 13. CDR1 and CDR2 from the germline V gene are SGHNT and YENEEA.

The chain has TRBV3-1 (or the pseudogene TRBV3-2) and TRBJ1-1; tentative D call: TRBD1 (6 bases). Per germline, CDR1 LGHDT and CDR2 YNNKEL (reference sequence). CDR3 length: 14 amino acids. Trimming left V 3 bases short and J 4 bases short, with 12 bases between. As DNA, the CDR3 is TGTGCCAGCAGCCACAGGGGATTTGGCACTGAAGCTTTCTTT. Its translation: CASSHRGFGTEAFF.

This clone showed up just a few times. V and J are TRBV27 and TRBJ2-1; TRBD2 aligns across 11 bases. The germline V gene encodes CDR1 MNHEY and CDR2 SMNVEV (reference sequence). This CDR3 spans 15 amino acids. V dropped 4 bases and J dropped 6; count of bases not matched to a gene: 5. The CDR3 sequence is CASSSLAGGFNEQFF. The CDR3 DNA follows: TGTGCCAGCAGTTCTCTAGCGGGAGGATTCAATGAGCAGTTCTTC.